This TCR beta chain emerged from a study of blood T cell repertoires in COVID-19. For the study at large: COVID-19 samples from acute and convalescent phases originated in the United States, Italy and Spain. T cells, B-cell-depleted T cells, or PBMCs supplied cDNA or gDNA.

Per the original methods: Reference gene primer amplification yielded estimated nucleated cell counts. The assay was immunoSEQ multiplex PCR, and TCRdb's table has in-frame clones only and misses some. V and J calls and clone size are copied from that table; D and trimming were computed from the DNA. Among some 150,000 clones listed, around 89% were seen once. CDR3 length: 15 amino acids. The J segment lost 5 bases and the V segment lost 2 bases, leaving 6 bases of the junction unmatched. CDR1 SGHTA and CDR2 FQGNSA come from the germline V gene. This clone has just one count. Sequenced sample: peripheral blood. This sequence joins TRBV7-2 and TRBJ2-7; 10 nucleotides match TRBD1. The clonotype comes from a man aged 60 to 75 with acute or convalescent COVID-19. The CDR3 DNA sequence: TGTGCCAGCAGCTTAAAGGGACAGGGGTTTCACGAGCAGTACTTC. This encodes CASSLKGQGFHEQYF.